The clone carrying this T cell receptor beta chain has only a few counts. Antigen unknown. The data were obtained in a study of identical twins. Study-level findings and limits: The authors noted that invariant MAIT and iNKT cells could partly confound zero-insertion analyses.

Germline loops: CDR1 SGHRS, CDR2 YFSETQ. V dropped 4 bases and J dropped 4; count of bases not matched to a gene: 8. The CDR3 is 15 amino acids. TCRdb ran MiXCR on the 5' RACE reads and lists one entry per CDR3 protein. This table holds 650,000 to 750,000 distinct CDR3 sequences, around 21% found once. These sequences were also reported in another study, on T cells expressing NK-cell markers. That study reports: The authors derived TCR beta repertoires from sorted CD3+CD56+NKG2C+, CD3+CD56+NKG2C- and CD3+CD56-NKG2C+ T cells.

The V gene is TRBV5-1, the J gene TRBJ2-3; TRBD1 matches at 8 bases. Sequencing was done on a sample of PBMCs. The TCR originated in a young woman in good health. Here the CDR3 DNA reads TGCGCCAGCAGCGTCGGACAGGGCCCCCCAGATACGCAGTATTTT. This encodes CASSVGQGPPDTQYF.